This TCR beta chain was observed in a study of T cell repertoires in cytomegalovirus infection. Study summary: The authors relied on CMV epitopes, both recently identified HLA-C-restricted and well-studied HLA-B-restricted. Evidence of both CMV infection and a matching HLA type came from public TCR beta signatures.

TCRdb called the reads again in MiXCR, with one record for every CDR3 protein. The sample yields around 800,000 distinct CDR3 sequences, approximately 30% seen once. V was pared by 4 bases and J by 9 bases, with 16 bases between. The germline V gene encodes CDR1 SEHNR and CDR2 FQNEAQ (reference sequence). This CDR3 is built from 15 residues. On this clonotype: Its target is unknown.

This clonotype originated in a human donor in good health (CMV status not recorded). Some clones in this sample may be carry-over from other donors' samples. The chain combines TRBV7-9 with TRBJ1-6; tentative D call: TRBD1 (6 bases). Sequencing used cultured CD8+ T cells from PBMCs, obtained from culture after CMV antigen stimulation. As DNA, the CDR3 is TGTGCCAGCAGCTGGGAAACAGGGTTCGGTTCACCCCTCCACTTT. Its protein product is CASSWETGFGSPLHF.